Listed below are T cell receptor beta chains from one sample, sequenced in a study of early T cells in non-severe SARS-CoV-2 infection. TCRdb analysed the 5' RACE reads with MiXCR anew, one entry per CDR3 protein. This sample has about 66,000 distinct CDR3 sequences; around 13% occur once, and the top ten carry about 7.7%. Material for sequencing was whole blood. The source is an adult who was a healthcare worker with PCR-confirmed SARS-CoV-2 infection or an uninfected control (not recorded which). Both conserved end residues are part of each CDR3. D genes are given only for firm matches. Some rows have no size entry. The others give once, few or many, or a class for an expanded clone.

>TRBJ1-2|NA|TRBV6-5|TRBD1
TGTGCCAGCGCGCGGGGACAGGGGCAGAGGGGCTACACCTTC
CASARGQGQRGYTF
>TRBJ1-1|NA|TRBV28|NA
TGTGCCAGCAACTCCGATATCCAAGCTTTCTTT
CASNSDIQAFF
>TRBJ2-2|NA|TRBV5-1|NA
TGCGCCAGCAGCTTGGAGGCGTCCACGGTGACCGGGGAGCTGTTTTTT
CASSLEASTVTGELFF
>TRBJ2-5|NA|TRBV29-1|TRBD2
TGCAGCGTTGGGACTAGCGGGAGGGCCGAGTGGGAGACCCAGTACTTC
CSVGTSGRAEWETQYF
>TRBJ2-5|many|TRBV29-1|NA
TGCAGCGCGACTCCGGGGAGCTGGGAGACCCAGTACTTC
CSATPGSWETQYF
>TRBJ2-7|NA|TRBV5-6|NA
TGTGCCAGCAGCTTTATTTCGGGGGACGAGCAGTACTTC
CASSFISGDEQYF
>TRBJ2-3|NA|TRBV24-1|NA
TGTACCACCAGTGACTCGACAGACAATACAGATACGCAGTATTTT
CTTSDSTDNTDTQYF
>TRBJ2-2|NA|TRBV7-8|NA
TGTGCCAGCAGCTTATGGGGGGAGCTGTTTTTT
CASSLWGELFF
>TRBJ2-7|few|TRBV28|NA
TGTGCCAGCAGTTTCAATGTTTACGAGCAGTACTTC
CASSFNVYEQYF
>TRBJ1-6|few|TRBV20-1|TRBD1
TGCAGTGCAACCGGACAGGGGGCAGTCTCCTATAATTCACCCCTCCACTTT
CSATGQGAVSYNSPLHF
>TRBJ1-1|many|TRBV5-1|NA
TGCGCCAGCCCGACGGGTGGTTCGGGTCGAACTGAAGCTTTCTTT
CASPTGGSGRTEAFF
>TRBJ2-7|NA|TRBV20-1|NA
TGCAGTGCACGGTCCGCTAGCAATTACGAGCAGTACTTC
CSARSASNYEQYF
>TRBJ1-1|NA|TRBV5-1|TRBD1
TGCGCCAGCAGCTTGATAGGGGGCGCAAACACTGAAGCTTTCTTT
CASSLIGGANTEAFF
>TRBJ2-7|many|TRBV6-5|NA
TGTGCCAGCAGTTACTCGATAGGTCAGGGTGTCAACGAGCAGTACTTC
CASSYSIGQGVNEQYF
>TRBJ2-1|few|TRBV18|NA
TGTGCCAGCTCACCAAAGATAAATCTCAATGAGCAGTTCTTC
CASSPKINLNEQFF
>TRBJ1-2|few|TRBV28|TRBD1
TGTGCCAGCAGTTCCCAGGGGGCGCCTGGCTACACCTTC
CASSSQGAPGYTF
>TRBJ1-2|few|TRBV7-8|TRBD1
TGTGCCAGCAGCGCCTGGACAGGGGTCGGCTATGGCTACACCTTC
CASSAWTGVGYGYTF
>TRBJ2-2|NA|TRBV19|NA
TGTGCCAGTACCGCAGACCCGAACACCGGGGAGCTGTTTTTT
CASTADPNTGELFF
>TRBJ1-1|many|TRBV2|NA
TGTGCCAGCAGTGGTGAAAGTCACACTGAAGCTTTCTTT
CASSGESHTEAFF
>TRBJ1-4|few|TRBV20-1|NA
TGCAGTGCTAGTAACATCAGGGCTCAGAATGAAAAACTGTTTTTT
CSASNIRAQNEKLFF
>TRBJ2-5|many|TRBV7-9|NA
TGTGCCAGCAGCTTATTCGGAGAGACCCAGTACTTC
CASSLFGETQYF
>TRBJ2-1|many|TRBV6-2/TRBV6-3|NA
TGTGCCAGCAGTTCGCCACGAGGTAGCGGACGGGGGGAGCAGTTCTTC
CASSSPRGSGRGEQFF
>TRBJ2-7|NA|TRBV3-1|TRBD1
TGTGCCAGCAGCCCGTCGACAGGGGGCGGTGAGCAGTACTTC
CASSPSTGGGEQYF
>TRBJ2-5|NA|TRBV28|NA
TGTGCCAGCAGTTTCAGGGGTGAGACCCAGTACTTC
CASSFRGETQYF
>TRBJ1-4|NA|TRBV3-1|NA
TGTGCCAGCAGCCAAGACGGCAGGACTAATGAAAAACTGTTTTTT
CASSQDGRTNEKLFF
>TRBJ2-1|NA|TRBV2|TRBD2
TGTGCCAGCAGTGAATCACTAGCGGCTTACAATGAGCAGTTCTTC
CASSESLAAYNEQFF
>TRBJ2-3|NA|TRBV5-1|TRBD2
TGCGCCAGCAGCTTGTCGGCGGGAGCGGGAGATACGCAGTATTTT
CASSLSAGAGDTQYF
>TRBJ1-6|NA|TRBV6-6|NA
TGTGCCAGCAGGCCGCCGACGGCCTCTGGGAATTCACCCCTCCACTTT
CASRPPTASGNSPLHF
>TRBJ1-3|few|TRBV29-1|NA
TGCAGCGTAGGGTCGCCCGGAAACACCATATATTTT
CSVGSPGNTIYF
>TRBJ1-4|NA|TRBV7-2|NA
TGTGCCAGCAGCTTAGGGGGGGAAGTTGCTGAAAAACTGTTTTTT
CASSLGGEVAEKLFF
>TRBJ2-1|NA|TRBV20-1|NA
TGCAGTGCTAGTCGGGGATCCGCCTACAATGAGCAGTTCTTC
CSASRGSAYNEQFF
>TRBJ2-3|many|TRBV7-6|NA
TGTGCCAGCAGCTCGCTCCCCGGTTCAGGCTCGACAGATACGCAGTATTTT
CASSSLPGSGSTDTQYF
>TRBJ2-3|many|TRBV11-2|TRBD2
TGTGCCAGCAGCTTAGTTTCGACTAGCGGAGATACGCAGTATTTT
CASSLVSTSGDTQYF
>TRBJ2-7|many|TRBV20-1|NA
TGCAGTGCTAGAGATCGGCGGATCCTGCAGTACTTC
CSARDRRILQYF
>TRBJ2-2|few|TRBV25-1|NA
TGTGCCAGCAGTAGGGACCACACCGGGGAGCTGTTTTTT
CASSRDHTGELFF
>TRBJ2-7|NA|TRBV29-1|NA
TGCAGCGTTGAAGGCCTCTCCTACGAGCAGTACTTC
CSVEGLSYEQYF
>TRBJ2-7|many|TRBV7-6|NA
TGTGCCAGCAGCCCCGGCCCGGGTGCCGAGCAGTACTTC
CASSPGPGAEQYF
>TRBJ2-1|NA|TRBV6-2/TRBV6-3|NA
TGTGCCAGCAGAGCCGGTAGCGGCAGACGCTCCTACAATGAGCAGTTCTTC
CASRAGSGRRSYNEQFF
>TRBJ2-3|NA|TRBV29-1|TRBD2
TGCAGCGCCGGAGACAGCGGGAGAAGGACAGATACGCAGTATTTT
CSAGDSGRRTDTQYF
>TRBJ1-2|few|TRBV7-6|TRBD1
TGTGCCAGCAGCTTACAGTCCGGGACAGCGAATGGGGGCTACACCTTC
CASSLQSGTANGGYTF